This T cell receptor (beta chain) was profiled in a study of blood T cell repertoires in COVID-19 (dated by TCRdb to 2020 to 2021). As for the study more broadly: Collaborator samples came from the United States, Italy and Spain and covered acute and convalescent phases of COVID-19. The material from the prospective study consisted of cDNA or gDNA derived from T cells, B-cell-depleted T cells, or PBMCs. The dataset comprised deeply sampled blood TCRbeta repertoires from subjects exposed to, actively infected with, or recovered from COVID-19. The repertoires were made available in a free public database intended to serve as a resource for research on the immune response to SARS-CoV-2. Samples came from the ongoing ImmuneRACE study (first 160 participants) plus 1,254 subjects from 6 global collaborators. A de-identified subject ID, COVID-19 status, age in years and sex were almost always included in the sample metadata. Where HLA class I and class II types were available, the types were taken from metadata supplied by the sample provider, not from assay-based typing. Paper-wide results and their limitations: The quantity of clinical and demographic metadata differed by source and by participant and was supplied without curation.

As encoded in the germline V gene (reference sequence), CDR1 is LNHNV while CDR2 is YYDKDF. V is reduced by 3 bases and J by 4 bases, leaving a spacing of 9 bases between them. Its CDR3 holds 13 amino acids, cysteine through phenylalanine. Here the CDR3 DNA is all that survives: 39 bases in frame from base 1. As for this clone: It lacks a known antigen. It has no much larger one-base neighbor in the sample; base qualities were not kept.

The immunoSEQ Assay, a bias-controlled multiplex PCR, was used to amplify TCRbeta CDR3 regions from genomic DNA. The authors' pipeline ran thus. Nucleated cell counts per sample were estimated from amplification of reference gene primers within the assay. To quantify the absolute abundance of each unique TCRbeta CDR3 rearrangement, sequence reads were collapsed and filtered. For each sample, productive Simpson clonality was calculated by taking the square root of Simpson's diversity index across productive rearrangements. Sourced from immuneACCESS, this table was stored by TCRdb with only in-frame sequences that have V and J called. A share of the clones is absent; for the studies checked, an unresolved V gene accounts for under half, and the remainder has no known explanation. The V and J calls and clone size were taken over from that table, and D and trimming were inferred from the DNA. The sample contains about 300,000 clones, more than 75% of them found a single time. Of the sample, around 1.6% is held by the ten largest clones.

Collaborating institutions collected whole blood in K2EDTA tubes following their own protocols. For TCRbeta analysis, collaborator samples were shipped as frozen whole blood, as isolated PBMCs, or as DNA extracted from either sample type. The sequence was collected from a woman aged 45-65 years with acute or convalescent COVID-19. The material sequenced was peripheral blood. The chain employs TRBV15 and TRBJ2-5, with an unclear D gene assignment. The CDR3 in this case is CATSRAPAETQYF. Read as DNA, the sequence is TGTGCCACCAGCAGGGCCCCTGCAGAGACCCAGTACTTC.